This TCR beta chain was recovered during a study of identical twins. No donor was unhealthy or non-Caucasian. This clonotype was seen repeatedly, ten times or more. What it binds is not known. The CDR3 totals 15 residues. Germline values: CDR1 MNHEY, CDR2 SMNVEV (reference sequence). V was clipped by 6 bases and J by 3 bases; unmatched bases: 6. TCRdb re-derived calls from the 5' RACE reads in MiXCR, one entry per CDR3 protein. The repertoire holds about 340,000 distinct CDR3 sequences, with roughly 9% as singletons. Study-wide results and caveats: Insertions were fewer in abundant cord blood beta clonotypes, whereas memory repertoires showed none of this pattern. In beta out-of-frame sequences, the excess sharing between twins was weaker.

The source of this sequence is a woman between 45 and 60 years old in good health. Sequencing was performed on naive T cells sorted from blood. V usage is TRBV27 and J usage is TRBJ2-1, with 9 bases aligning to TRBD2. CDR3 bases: TGTGCCAGCAGCTTAGCGGGAGTGAACTACAATGAGCAGTTCTTC. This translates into CASSLAGVNYNEQFF.